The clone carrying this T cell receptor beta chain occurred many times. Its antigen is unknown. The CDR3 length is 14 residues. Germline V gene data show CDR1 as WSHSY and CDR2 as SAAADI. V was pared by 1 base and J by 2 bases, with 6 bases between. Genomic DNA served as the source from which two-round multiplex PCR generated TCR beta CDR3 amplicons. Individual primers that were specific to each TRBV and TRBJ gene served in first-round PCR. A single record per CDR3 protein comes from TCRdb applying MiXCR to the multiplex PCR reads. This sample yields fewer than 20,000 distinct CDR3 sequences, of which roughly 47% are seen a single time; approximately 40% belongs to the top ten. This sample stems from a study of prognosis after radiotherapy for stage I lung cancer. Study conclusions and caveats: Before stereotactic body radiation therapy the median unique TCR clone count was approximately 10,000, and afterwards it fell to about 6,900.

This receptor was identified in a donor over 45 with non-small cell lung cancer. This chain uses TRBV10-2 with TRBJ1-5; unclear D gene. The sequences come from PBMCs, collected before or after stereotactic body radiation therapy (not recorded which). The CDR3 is CASSELAGNQPQHF. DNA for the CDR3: TGCGCCAGCAGTGAGTTGGCGGGCAATCAGCCCCAGCATTTT.